The clone carrying this T cell receptor (beta chain) was recorded only once. Here immunoSEQ multiplex PCR was the method, and the copy in TCRdb shows in-frame clones only, minus some. The sample includes some 41,000 clones, 91% seen only once; the top ten take over 2%. The sample is drawn from a study of graft-versus-host responses after intestinal transplantation. This clonotype originated in a human patient who received an intestinal transplant, so some T cells may come from the graft donor. Sequences were derived from PBMCs, sampled around 320 days after intestinal transplant.

CDR3 nucleotides: TGTGCCAGCAGCTCCGGACAGATTAGCAATCAGCCCCAGCATTTT. Its protein is CASSSGQISNQPQHF. The chain employs TRBV5-6 and TRBJ1-5; perhaps TRBD1 as D (6 bases). The germline V gene has CDR1 SGHDT and CDR2 YYEEEE. Trimming stripped 3 bases from V and 0 bases from J, with 10 bases between. This CDR3 spans 15 amino acids.